This TCR beta chain was identified in a study of T-cell memory formation after mild COVID-19. Study-wide background: For the most part, TCR clusters were specific to one donor.

In this sample, this clonotype turned up a few times. 5'RACE with constant-segment primers built TCRalpha and TCRbeta cDNA libraries with UMIs. MiXCR, run by TCRdb on the 5' RACE reads, gives a single entry per CDR3 protein. The sample yields 300,000 or so distinct CDR3 sequences, 15% to 20% seen once. V shed 5 bases and J 3 bases; nucleotides not matched to a gene: 7. CDR3 length: 15 amino acids. This rearrangement joins TRBV12-3 or TRBV12-4 to TRBJ1-2; 9 nucleotides agree with TRBD1. Source material: PBMCs or a T cell subset sorted from them (not recorded which). This clonotype was sampled from a man aged 18 to 35 who had mild COVID-19 (a few samples of this study predate the infection). Cell type and time point are not known. The CDR3 is CASSRPGQGHYGYTF. In nucleotides, the CDR3 is TGTGCCAGCAGTCGCCCGGGACAGGGACACTATGGCTACACCTTC.